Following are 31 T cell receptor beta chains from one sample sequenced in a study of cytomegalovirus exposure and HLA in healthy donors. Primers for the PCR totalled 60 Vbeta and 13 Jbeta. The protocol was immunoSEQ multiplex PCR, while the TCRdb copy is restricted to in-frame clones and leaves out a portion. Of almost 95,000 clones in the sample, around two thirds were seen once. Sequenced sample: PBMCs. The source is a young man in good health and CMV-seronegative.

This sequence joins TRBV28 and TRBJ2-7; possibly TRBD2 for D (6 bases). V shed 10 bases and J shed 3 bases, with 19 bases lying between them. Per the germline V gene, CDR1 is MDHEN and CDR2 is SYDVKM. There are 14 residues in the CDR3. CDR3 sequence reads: CATLRGSGNYEQYF. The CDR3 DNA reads TGTGCCACCCTCCGGGGTAGCGGAAACTACGAGCAGTACTTC.

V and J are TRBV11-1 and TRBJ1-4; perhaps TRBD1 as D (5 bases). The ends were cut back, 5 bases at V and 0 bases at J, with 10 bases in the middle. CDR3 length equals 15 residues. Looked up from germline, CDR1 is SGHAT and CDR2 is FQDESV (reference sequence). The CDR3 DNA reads TGTGCCAGCAGCCGTACGGGGGCAACTAATGAAAAACTGTTTTTT. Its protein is CASSRTGATNEKLFF.

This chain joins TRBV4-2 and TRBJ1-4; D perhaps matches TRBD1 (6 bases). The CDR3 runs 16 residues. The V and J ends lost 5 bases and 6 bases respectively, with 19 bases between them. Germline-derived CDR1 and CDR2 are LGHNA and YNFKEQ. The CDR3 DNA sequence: TGTGCCAGCAGCTTCCACACTGCACCAGGGGATGAAAAACTGTTTTTT. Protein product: CASSFHTAPGDEKLFF.

CDR3 coding DNA: TGCGCCAGCAGCCCAGGGAGGAATAACTATGGCTACACCTTC. It specifies CASSPGRNNYGYTF. The gene calls are TRBV5-1 and TRBJ1-2; D might be TRBD1 (5 bases). The CDR3 spans 14 residues. CDR1 and CDR2 from the germline V gene are SGHRS and YFSETQ. The ends were cut back, 4 bases at V and 1 base at J, with 11 bases in the middle.

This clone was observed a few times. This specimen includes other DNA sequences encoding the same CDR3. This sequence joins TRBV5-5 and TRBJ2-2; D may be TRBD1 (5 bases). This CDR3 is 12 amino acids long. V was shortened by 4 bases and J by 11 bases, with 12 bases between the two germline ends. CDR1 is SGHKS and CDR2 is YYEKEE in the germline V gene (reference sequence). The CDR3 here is CASSDSFGELFF. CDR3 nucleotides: TGTGCCAGCAGCGACAGTTTTGGTGAGCTGTTTTTT.

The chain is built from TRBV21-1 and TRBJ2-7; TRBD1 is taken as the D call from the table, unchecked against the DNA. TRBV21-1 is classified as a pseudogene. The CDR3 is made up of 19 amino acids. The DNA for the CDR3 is TGTGCCAGCAGCCCCCAAAACCACCGGGACAAACCACTCCCGAACGAGCAGTACTTC. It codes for CASSPQNHRDKPLPNEQYF.

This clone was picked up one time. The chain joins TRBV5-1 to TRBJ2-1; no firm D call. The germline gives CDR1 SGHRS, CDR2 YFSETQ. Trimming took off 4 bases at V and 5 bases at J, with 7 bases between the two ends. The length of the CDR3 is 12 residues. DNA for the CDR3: TGCGCCAGCAGCCCATCCAACAATGAGCAGTTCTTC. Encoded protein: CASSPSNNEQFF.

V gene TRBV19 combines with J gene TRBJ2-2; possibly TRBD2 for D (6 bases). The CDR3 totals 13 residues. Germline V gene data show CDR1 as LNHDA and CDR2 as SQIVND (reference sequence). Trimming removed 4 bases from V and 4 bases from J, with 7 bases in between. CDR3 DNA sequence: TGTGCCAGTAGTACGGGAGTCACCGGGGAGCTGTTTTTT. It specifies CASSTGVTGELFF.

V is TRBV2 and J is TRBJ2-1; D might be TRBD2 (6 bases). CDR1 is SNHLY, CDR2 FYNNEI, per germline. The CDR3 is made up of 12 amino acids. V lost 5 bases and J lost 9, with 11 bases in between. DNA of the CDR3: TGTGCCAGCAGTTTTCAGCGGGTTGAGCAGTTCTTC. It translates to CASSFQRVEQFF.

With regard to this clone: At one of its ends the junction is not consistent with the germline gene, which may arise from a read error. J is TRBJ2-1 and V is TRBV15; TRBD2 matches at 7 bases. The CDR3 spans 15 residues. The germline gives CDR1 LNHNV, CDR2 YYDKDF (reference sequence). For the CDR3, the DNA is TGTGCCACCAGCTTGGCTAGCGGTTCCTTCAATGAGCAGTTCTTC. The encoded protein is CATSLASGSFNEQFF.

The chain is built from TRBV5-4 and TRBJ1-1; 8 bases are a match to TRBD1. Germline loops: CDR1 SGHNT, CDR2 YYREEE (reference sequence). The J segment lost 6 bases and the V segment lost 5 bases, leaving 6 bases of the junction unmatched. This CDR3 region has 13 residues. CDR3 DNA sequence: TGTGCCAGCAGACTTGGACAGGGCTCTGAAGCTTTCTTT. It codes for CASRLGQGSEAFF.

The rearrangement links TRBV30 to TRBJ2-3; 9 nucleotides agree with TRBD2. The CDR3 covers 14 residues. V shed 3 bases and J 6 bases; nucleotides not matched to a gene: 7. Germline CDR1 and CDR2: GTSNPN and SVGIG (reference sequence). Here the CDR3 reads CAWSGVAGVDTQYF. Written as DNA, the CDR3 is TGTGCCTGGAGCGGAGTAGCGGGGGTGGATACGCAGTATTTT.

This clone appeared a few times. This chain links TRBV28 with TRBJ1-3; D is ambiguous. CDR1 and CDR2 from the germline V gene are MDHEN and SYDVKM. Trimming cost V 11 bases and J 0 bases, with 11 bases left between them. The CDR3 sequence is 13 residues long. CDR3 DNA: TGTGCCTGTCGGGTGAGCTCTGGAAACACCATATATTTT. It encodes CACRVSSGNTIYF.

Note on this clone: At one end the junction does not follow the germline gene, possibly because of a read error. CDR3 loop: CANSLGSGNTEAFF. The CDR3 DNA is TGTGCCAACAGCTTAGGGTCAGGGAACACTGAAGCTTTCTTT. The V and J genes are TRBV13 and TRBJ1-1; D is ambiguous. Germline V CDR1 and CDR2: PRHDT, FYEKMQ (reference sequence). The CDR3 loop spans 14 amino acids.

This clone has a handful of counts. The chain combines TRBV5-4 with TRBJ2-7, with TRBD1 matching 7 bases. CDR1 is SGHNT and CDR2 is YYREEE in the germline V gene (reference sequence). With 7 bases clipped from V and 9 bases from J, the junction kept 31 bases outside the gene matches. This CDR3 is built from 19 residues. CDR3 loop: CASGSSQGQRGPRRLGQYF. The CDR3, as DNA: TGTGCCAGCGGCTCATCGCAGGGACAGCGCGGCCCAAGAAGGTTGGGGCAGTACTTC.

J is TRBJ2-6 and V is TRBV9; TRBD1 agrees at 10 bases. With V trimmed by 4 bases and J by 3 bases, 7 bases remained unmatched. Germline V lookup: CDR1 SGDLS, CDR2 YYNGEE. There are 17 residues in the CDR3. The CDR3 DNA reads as TGTGCCAGCAGCCCGACAGGGGGCCTTTTTGGGGCCAACGTCCTGACTTTC. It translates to CASSPTGGLFGANVLTF.

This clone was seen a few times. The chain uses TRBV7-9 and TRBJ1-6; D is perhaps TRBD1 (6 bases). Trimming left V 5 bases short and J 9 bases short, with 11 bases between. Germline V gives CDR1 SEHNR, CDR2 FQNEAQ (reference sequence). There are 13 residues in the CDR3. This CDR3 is CASSQGLTSPLHF. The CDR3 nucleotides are TGTGCCAGCAGCCAGGGGCTTACTTCACCCCTCCACTTT.

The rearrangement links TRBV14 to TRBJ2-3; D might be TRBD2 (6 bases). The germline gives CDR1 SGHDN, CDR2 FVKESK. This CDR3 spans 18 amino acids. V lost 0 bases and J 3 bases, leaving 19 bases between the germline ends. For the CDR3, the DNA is TGTGCCAGCAGCCAAGATCCCGGGACTTGGGTGGAAACAGATACGCAGTATTTT. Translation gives CASSQDPGTWVETDTQYF.

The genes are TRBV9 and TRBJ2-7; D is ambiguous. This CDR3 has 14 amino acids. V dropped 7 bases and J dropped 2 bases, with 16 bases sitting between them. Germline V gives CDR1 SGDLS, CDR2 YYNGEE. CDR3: CASGQTANPYEQYF. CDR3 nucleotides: TGTGCCAGCGGGCAAACAGCTAACCCCTACGAGCAGTACTTC.

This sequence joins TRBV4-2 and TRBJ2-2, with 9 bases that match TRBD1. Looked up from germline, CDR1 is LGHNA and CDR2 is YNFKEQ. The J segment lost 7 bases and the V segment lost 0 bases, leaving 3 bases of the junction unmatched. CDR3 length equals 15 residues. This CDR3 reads CASSQEGQGIGELFF. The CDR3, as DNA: TGTGCCAGCAGCCAAGAGGGACAGGGTATCGGGGAGCTGTTTTTT.

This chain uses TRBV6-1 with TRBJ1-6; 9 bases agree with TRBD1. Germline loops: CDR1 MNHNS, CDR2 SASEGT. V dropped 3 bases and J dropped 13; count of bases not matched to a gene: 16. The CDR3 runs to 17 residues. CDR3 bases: TGTGCCAGCAGTGAGGACAGGGGCCCAATTCGCGGATACCCCCTCCACTTT. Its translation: CASSEDRGPIRGYPLHF.

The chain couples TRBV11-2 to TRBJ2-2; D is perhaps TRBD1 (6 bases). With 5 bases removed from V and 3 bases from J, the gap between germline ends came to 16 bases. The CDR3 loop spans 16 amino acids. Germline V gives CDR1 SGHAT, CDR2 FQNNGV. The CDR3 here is CASSLGWGTHTGELFF. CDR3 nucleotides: TGTGCCAGCAGCCTCGGATGGGGGACACACACCGGGGAGCTGTTTTTT.

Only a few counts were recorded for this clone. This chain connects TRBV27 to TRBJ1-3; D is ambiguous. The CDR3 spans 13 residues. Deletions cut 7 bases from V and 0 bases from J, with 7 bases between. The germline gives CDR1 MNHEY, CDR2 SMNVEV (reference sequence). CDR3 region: CASKPSSGNTIYF. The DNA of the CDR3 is TGTGCCAGCAAGCCGAGCTCTGGAAACACCATATATTTT.

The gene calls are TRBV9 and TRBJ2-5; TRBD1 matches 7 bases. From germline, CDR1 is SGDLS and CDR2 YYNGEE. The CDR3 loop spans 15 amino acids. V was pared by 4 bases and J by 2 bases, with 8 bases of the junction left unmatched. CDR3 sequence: CASSITPTGQETQYF. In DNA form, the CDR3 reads TGTGCCAGCAGCATCACCCCGACAGGGCAAGAGACCCAGTACTTC.

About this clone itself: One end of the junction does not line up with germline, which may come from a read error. CDR3 sequence (DNA): TGTTCCAGCAGCACTAGCCCCAAGGAGCAGTTCTTC. Its protein is CSSSTSPKEQFF. The chain joins TRBV7-9 to TRBJ2-1; a possible D gene is TRBD2 (6 bases). The CDR3 is 12 residues long. Germline CDR1 SEHNR, CDR2 FQNEAQ (reference sequence).

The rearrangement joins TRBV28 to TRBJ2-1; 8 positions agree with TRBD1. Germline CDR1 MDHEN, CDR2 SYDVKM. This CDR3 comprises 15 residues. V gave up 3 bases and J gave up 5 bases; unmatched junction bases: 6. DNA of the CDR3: TGTGCCAGCAGTTTCTCAGGGGGCTTCGACAATGAGCAGTTCTTC. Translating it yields CASSFSGGFDNEQFF. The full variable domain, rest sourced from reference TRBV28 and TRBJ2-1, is DVKVTQSSRYLVKRTGEKVFLECVQDMDHENMFWYRQDPGLGLRLIYFSYDVKMKEKGDIPEGYSVSREKKERFSLILESASTNQTSMYLCASSFSGGFDNEQFFGPGTRLTVL.

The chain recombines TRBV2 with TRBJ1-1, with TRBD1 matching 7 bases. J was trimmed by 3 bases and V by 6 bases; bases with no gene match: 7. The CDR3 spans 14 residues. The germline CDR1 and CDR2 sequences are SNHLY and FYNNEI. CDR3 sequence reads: CASRRQGMDTEAFF. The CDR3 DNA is TGTGCCAGCAGACGACAGGGTATGGACACTGAAGCTTTCTTT.

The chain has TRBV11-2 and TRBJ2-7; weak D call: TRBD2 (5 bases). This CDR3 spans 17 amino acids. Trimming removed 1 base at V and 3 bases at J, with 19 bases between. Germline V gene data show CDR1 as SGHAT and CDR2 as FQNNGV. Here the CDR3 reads CASSLARLDFPYYEQYF. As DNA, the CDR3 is TGTGCCAGCAGCTTAGCCCGGTTGGACTTCCCCTACTACGAGCAGTACTTC.

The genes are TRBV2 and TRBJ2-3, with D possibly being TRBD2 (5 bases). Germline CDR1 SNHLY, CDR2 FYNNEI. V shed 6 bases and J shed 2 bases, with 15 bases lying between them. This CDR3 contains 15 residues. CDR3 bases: TGTGCCAGCAGCCGGATGGGAGCAGACACAGATACGCAGTATTTT. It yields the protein CASSRMGADTDTQYF.

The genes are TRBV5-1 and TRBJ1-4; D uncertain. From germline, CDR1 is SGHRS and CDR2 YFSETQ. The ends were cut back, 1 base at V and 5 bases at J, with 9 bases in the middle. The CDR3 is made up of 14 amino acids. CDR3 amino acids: CASSLNSRNEKLFF. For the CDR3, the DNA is TGCGCCAGCAGCTTGAACAGCCGAAATGAAAAACTGTTTTTT. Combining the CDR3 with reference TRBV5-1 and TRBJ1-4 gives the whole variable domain KAGVTQTPRYLIKTRGQQVTLSCSPISGHRSVSWYQQTPGQGLQFLFEYFSETQRNKGNFPGRFSGRQFSNSRSEMNVSTLELGDSALYLCASSLNSRNEKLFFGSGTQLSVL.

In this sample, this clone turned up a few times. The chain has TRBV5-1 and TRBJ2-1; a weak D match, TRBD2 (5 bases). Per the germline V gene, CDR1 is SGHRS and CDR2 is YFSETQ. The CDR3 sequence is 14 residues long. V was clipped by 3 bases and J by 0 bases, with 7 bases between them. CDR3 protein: CASSSGNSYNEQFF. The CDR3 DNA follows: TGCGCCAGCAGCTCGGGGAACTCCTACAATGAGCAGTTCTTC.